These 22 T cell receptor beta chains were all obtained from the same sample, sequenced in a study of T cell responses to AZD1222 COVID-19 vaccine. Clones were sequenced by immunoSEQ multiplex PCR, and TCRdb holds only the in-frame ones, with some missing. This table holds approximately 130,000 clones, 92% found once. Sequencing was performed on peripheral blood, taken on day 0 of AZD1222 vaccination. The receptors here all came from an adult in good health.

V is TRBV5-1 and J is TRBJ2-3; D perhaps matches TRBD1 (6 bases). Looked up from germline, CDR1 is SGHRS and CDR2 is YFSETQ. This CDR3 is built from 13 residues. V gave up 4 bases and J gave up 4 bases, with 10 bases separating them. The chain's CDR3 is CASSGKGADTQYF. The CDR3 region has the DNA TGCGCCAGCAGCGGAAAGGGGGCAGATACGCAGTATTTT. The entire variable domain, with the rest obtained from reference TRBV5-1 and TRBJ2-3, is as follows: KAGVTQTPRYLIKTRGQQVTLSCSPISGHRSVSWYQQTPGQGLQFLFEYFSETQRNKGNFPGRFSGRQFSNSRSEMNVSTLELGDSALYLCASSGKGADTQYFGPGTRLTVL.

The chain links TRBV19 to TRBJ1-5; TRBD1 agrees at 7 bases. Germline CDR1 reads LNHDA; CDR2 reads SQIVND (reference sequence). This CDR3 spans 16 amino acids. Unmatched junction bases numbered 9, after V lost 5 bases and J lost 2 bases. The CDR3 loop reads CASSFYRGMGNQPQHF. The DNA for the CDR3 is TGTGCCAGTAGTTTCTACAGGGGAATGGGCAATCAGCCCCAGCATTTT.

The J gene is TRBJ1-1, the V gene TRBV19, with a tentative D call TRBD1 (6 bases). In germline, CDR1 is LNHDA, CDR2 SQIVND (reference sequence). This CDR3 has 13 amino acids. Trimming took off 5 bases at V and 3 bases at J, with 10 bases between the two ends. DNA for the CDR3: TGTGCCAGTAGTGAGGACAGATACACTGAAGCTTTCTTT. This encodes CASSEDRYTEAFF.

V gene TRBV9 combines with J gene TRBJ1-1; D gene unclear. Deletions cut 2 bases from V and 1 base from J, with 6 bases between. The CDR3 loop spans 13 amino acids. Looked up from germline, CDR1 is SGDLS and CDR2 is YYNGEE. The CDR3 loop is CASSVTRNTEAFF. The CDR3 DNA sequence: TGTGCCAGCAGCGTTACTCGGAACACTGAAGCTTTCTTT.

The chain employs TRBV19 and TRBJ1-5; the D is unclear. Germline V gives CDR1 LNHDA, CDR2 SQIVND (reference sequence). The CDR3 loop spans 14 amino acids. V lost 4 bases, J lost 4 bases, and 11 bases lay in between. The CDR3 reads CASSSEWVNQPQHF. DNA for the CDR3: TGTGCCAGTAGTAGTGAATGGGTTAATCAGCCCCAGCATTTT.

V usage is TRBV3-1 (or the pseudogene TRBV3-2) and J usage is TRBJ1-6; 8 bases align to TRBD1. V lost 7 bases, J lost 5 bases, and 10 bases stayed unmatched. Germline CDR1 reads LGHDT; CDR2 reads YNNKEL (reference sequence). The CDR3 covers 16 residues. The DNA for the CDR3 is TGTGCCAGCACCAAGGACAGGGTGGGCCATAATTCACCCCTCCACTTT. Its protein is CASTKDRVGHNSPLHF.

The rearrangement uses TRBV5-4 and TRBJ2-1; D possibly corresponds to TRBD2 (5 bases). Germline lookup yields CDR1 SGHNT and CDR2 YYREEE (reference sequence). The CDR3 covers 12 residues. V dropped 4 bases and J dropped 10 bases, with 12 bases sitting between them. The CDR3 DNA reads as TGTGCCAGCAGCGAGCGAGGGCGGGAGCAGTTCTTC. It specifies CASSERGREQFF.

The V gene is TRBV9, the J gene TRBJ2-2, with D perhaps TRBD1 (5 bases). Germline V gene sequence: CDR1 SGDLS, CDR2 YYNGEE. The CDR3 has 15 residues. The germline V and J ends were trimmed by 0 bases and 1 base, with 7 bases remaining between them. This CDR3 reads CASSVGQGNTGELFF. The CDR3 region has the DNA TGTGCCAGCAGCGTAGGGCAGGGGAACACCGGGGAGCTGTTTTTT.

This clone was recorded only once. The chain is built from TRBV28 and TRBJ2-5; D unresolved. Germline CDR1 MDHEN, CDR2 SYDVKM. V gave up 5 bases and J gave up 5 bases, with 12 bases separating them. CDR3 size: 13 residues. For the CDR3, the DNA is TGTGCCAGCAGTACTCAGGCGGTGGAGACCCAGTACTTC. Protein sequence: CASSTQAVETQYF.

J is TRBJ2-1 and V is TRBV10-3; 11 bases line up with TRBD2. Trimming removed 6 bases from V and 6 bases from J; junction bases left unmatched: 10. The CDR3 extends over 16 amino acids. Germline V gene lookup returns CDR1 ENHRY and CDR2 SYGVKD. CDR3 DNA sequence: TGTGCCATCAGCCTAGGGGTTAGCGGGAGGGCCAATGAGCAGTTCTTC. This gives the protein CAISLGVSGRANEQFF.

The CDR3 reads CASSPSGSTDTQYF. DNA for the CDR3: TGCGCCAGCAGCCCTAGCGGAAGCACAGATACGCAGTATTTT. The chain recombines TRBV4-1 with TRBJ2-3, with 7 bases aligning to TRBD2. Germline V gene data show CDR1 as MGHRA and CDR2 as YSYEKL. CDR3 length equals 14 residues. The J segment lost 0 bases and the V segment lost 4 bases, leaving 1 base of the junction unmatched.

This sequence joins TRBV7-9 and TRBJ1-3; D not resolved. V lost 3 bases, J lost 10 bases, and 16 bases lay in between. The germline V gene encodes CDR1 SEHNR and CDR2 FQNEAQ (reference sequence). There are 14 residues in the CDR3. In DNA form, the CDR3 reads TGTGCCAGCAGCTTGATGGAAACCGTCGGGACCATATATTTT. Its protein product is CASSLMETVGTIYF.

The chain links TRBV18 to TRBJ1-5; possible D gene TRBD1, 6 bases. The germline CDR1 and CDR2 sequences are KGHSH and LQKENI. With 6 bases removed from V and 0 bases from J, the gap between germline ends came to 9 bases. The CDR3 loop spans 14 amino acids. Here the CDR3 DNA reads TGTGCCAGCTCCGGGACATTTAGCAATCAGCCCCAGCATTTT. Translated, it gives CASSGTFSNQPQHF.

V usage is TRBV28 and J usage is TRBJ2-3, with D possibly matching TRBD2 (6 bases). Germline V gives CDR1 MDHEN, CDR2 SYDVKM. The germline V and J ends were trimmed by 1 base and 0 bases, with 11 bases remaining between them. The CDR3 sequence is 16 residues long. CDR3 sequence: CASSLLIADSTDTQYF. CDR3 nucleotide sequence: TGTGCCAGCAGTTTATTAATAGCGGATAGCACAGATACGCAGTATTTT.

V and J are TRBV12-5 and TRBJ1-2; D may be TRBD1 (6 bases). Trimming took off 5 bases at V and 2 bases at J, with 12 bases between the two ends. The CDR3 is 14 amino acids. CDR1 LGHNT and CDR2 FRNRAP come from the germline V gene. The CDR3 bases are TGTGCTAGTGGTCCACACAGGGAAAACTATGGCTACACCTTC. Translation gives CASGPHRENYGYTF.

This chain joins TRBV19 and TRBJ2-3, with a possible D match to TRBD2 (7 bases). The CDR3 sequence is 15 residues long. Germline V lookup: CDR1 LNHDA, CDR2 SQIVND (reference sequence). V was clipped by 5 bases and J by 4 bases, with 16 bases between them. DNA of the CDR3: TGTGCCAGTAGTGGGTGGGGGGGCAGCGCAGATACGCAGTATTTT. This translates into CASSGWGGSADTQYF. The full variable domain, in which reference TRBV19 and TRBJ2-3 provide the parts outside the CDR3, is DGGITQSPKYLFRKEGQNVTLSCEQNLNHDAMYWYRQDPGQGLRLIYYSQIVNDFQKGDIAEGYSVSREKKESFPLTVTSAQKNPTAFYLCASSGWGGSADTQYFGPGTRLTVL.

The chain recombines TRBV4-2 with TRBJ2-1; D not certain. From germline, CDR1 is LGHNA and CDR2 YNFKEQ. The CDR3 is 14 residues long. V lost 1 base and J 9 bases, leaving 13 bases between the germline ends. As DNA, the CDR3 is TGTGCCAGCAGCCAAGTTGGAGAGTGGGCTGAGCAGTTCTTC. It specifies CASSQVGEWAEQFF.

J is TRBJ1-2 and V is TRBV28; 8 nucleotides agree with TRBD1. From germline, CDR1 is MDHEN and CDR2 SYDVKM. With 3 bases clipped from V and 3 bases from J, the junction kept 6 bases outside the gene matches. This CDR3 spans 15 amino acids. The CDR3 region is CASSFGTGRDYGYTF. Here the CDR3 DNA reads TGTGCCAGCAGTTTCGGGACAGGTCGCGACTATGGCTACACCTTC.

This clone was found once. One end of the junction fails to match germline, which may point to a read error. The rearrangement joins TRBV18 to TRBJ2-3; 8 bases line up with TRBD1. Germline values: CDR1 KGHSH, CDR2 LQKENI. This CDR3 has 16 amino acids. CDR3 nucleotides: TGTGCCAGCTTACCAGGGACAGGAGGAAGCACAGATACGCAGTATTTT. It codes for CASLPGTGGSTDTQYF.

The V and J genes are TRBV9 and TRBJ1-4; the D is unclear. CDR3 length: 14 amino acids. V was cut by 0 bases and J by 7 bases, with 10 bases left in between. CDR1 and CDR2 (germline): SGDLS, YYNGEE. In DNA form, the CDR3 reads TGTGCCAGCAGCGTAGAAGGGAGAAGTGAAAAACTGTTTTTT. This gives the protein CASSVEGRSEKLFF. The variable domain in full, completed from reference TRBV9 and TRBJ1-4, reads DSGVTQTPKHLITATGQRVTLRCSPRSGDLSVYWYQQSLDQGLQFLIQYYNGEERAKGNILERFSAQQFPDLHSELNLSSLELGDSALYFCASSVEGRSEKLFFGSGTQLSVL.

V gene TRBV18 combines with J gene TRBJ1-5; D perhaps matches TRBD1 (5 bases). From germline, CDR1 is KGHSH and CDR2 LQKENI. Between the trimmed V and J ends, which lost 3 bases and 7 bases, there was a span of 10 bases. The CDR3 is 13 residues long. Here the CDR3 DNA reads TGTGCCAGCTCACCTTCCAGGGACCAGCCCCAGCATTTT. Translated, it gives CASSPSRDQPQHF. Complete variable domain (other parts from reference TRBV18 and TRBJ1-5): NAGVMQNPRHLVRRRGQEARLRCSPMKGHSHVYWYRQLPEEGLKFMVYLQKENIIDESGMPKERFSAEFPKEGPSILRIQQVVRGDSAAYFCASSPSRDQPQHFGDGTRLSIL.

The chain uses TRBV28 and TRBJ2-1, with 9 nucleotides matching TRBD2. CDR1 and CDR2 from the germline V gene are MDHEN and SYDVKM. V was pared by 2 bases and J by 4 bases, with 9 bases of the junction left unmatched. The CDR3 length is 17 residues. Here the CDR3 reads CASSLIPSGRPYNEQFF. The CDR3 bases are TGTGCCAGCAGTTTAATCCCAAGCGGGAGGCCTTACAATGAGCAGTTCTTC.